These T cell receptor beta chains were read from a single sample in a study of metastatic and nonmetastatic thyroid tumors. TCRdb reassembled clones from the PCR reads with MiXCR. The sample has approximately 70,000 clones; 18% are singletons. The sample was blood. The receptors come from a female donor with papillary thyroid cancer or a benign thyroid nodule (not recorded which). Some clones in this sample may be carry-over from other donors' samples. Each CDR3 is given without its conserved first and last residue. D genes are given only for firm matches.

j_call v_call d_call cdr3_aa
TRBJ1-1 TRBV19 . ASSIRGRASVNTEAF
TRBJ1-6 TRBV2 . ASKSIGDSPLH
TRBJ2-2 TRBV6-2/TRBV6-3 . ASSYSTDTGELF
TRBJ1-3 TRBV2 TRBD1 ASRETGFGNTIY
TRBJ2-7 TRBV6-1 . ASIPHYSSYEQY
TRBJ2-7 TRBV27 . ASSLLGTSYEQY
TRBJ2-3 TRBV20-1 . SASGQHLGGPSTDTQY
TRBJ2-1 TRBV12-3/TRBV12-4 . ASSLRLSEFRETF
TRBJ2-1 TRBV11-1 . ASSLGPTRLYNEQF
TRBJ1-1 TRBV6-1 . ASSEGQSAAAF
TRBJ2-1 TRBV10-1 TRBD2 VSQEAGETGHEQF
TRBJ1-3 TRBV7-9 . ASSIRQLTGNTIY
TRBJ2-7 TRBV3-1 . ASSYGVGSAFEQY
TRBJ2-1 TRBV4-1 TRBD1 ASSQPQGGQGAYNEQF
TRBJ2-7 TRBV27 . ASSSSYEQY